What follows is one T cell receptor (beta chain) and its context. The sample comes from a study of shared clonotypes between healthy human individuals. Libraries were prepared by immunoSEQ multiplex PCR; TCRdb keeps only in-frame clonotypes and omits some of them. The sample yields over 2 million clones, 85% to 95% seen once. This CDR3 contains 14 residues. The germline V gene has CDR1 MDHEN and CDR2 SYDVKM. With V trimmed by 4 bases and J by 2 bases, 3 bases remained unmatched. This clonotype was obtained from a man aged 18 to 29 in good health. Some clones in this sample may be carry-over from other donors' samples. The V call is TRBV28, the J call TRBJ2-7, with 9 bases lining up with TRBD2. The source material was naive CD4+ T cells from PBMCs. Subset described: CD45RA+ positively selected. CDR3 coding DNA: TGTGCCAGCAGTTGGGCGGGAGGGACCTACGAGCAGTACTTC. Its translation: CASSWAGGTYEQYF.